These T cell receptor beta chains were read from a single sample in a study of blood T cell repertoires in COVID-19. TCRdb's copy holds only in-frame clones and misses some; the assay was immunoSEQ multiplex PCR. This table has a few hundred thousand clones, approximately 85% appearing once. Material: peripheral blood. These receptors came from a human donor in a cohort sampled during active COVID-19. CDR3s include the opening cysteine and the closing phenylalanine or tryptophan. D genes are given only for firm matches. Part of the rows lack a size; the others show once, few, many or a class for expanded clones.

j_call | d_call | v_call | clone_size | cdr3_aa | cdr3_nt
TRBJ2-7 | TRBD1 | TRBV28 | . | CASSLLGQGSHEQYF | TGTGCCAGCAGTTTATTGGGACAGGGGTCCCACGAGCAGTACTTC
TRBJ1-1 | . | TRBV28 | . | CASYTVGGTEAFF | TGTGCCAGCTATACAGTGGGGGGGACTGAAGCTTTCTTT
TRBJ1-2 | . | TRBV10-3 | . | CAISEDSTSQRLYGYTF | TGTGCCATCAGTGAGGACTCGACTAGTCAGAGGTTGTATGGCTACACCTTC
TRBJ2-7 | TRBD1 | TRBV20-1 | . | CSASRTGDHEQYF | TGCAGTGCTAGTAGGACAGGGGACCACGAGCAGTACTTC
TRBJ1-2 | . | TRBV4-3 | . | CASSQDRGYKTHYGYTF | TGCGCCAGCAGCCAAGATAGGGGGTATAAGACACATTATGGCTACACCTTC
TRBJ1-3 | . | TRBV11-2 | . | CASSLAGTMAGNTIYF | TGTGCCAGCAGCTTAGCCGGGACAATGGCTGGAAACACCATATATTTT
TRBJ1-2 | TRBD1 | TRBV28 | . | CASSGGQTGHFYTF | TGTGCCAGCAGTGGGGGGCAGACAGGGCATTTCTACACCTTC
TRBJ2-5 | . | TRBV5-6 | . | CASSLRGAGETQYF | TGTGCCAGCAGCCTACGGGGGGCAGGCGAGACCCAGTACTTC
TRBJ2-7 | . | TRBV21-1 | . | CASSKRTSGRSSYEQYF | TGTGCCAGCAGCAAAAGGACTAGCGGGAGGTCGTCCTACGAGCAGTACTTC
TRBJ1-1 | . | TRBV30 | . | CAWSVGHMNTEAFF | TGTGCCTGGAGTGTTGGTCACATGAACACTGAAGCTTTCTTT
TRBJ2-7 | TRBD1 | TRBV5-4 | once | CASSSRDRGLRYEQYF | TGTGCCAGCAGCTCCCGGGACAGGGGGCTAAGGTACGAGCAGTACTTC
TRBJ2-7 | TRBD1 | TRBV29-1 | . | CSVAYPGQYNSYEQYF | TGCAGCGTAGCCTATCCGGGACAGTACAACTCCTACGAGCAGTACTTC
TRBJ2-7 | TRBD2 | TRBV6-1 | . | CASSVLGTSGIANEQYF | TGTGCCAGCAGTGTACTCGGGACTAGCGGGATTGCCAACGAGCAGTACTTC
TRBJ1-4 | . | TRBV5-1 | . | CASSLDRVEKLFF | TGCGCCAGCAGCTTGGACAGGGTAGAAAAACTGTTTTTT
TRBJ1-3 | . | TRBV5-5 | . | CASASGSASGNTIYF | TGTGCCAGCGCCTCGGGGTCTGCCTCTGGAAACACCATATATTTT
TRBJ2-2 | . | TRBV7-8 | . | CASSITDFSNTGELFF | TGTGCCAGCAGCATCACGGACTTTTCGAACACCGGGGAGCTGTTTTTT
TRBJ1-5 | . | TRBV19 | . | CASRRSNQPQHF | TGTGCCAGCAGAAGAAGCAATCAGCCCCAGCATTTT
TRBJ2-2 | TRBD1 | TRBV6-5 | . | CASSYWDRVETGELFF | TGTGCCAGCAGTTACTGGGACAGGGTCGAGACCGGGGAGCTGTTTTTT
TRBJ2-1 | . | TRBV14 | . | CASSQRDFYNEQFF | TGTGCCAGCAGCCAGCGGGACTTTTACAATGAGCAGTTCTTC
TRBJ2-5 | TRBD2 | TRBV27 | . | CASSISPPGLAGGGFGVTQYF | TGTGCCAGCAGTATCTCCCCGCCGGGACTAGCGGGAGGGGGCTTCGGGGTGACCCAGTACTTC
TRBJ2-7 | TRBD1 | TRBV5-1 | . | CASSGGTGPYEQYF | TGCGCCAGCAGCGGCGGGACAGGGCCCTACGAGCAGTACTTC
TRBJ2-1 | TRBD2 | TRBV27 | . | CASSLTSGYSSYNEQFF | TGTGCCAGCAGTTTAACTAGCGGGTACAGCTCCTACAATGAGCAGTTCTTC